The clone carrying this T cell receptor beta chain was detected ten times or more. As an off-target read in a library built for alpha chains, this beta chain has a frequency of little significance. Each CDR3 protein gets one entry after TCRdb re-called the 5' RACE reads with MiXCR. The table has some 11,000 distinct CDR3 sequences, 6.3% seen once. This entry comes from a study of spatial heterogeneity in lung cancer. The length of the CDR3 is 15 residues. The germline V gene has CDR1 KGHSH and CDR2 LQKENI. The trim removed 5 bases at V and 2 bases at J, leaving 9 bases unmatched. Sample time point: sample taken at primary tumor resection. Material for sequencing was whole RNA from tumor, nontumor lung or frozen PBMC, left unsorted.

The sequence came from a male donor with early-stage non-small cell lung cancer. The sequences come from PBMCs, collected at surgery. The rearrangement joins TRBV18 to TRBJ2-7; 7 bases map to TRBD2. Here the CDR3 DNA reads TGTGCCAGCTCATCAACTGGGGCGGGAGCCTACGAGCAGTACTTC. Encoded protein: CASSSTGAGAYEQYF.